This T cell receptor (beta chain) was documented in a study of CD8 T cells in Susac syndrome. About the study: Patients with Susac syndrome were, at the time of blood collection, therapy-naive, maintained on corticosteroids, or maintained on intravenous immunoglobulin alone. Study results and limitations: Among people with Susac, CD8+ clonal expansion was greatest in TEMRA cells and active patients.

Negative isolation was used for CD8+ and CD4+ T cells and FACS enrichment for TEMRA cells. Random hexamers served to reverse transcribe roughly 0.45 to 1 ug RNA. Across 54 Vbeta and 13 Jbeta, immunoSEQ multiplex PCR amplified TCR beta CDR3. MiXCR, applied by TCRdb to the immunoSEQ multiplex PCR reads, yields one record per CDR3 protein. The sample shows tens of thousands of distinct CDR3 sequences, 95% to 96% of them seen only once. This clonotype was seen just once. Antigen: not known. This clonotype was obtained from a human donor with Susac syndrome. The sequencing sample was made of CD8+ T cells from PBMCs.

The CDR3 region has the DNA TGTGCCAGCAGCCAAGTAGAGGAGGCCGAAGCTTTCTTT. Its protein is CASSQVEEAEAFF. This chain joins TRBV14 and TRBJ1-1; D is uncertain. V shed 1 base and J shed 8 bases, with 11 bases lying between them. Germline V CDR1 and CDR2: SGHDN, FVKESK. There are 13 residues in the CDR3.